One sample yielded the 8 T cell receptor beta chains listed below, sequenced in a study of blood T cells in healthy people across ages (dated by TCRdb to about 2015). The library was generated by 5' RACE. The instrument was an Illumina HiSeq 2500. The second PCR ran for roughly 7 to 12 cycles and used a J-beta primer mix along with a sample-barcoded 5' primer. In TCRdb, the public reads were trimmed at Q25 with fastp and aligned with MiXCR, with productive beta chains retained. Here each entry gathers all rows of one CDR3 protein and keeps the most common genes and DNA. This sample lists 800,000 to 950,000 distinct CDR3 sequences; roughly 52% were detected once. The top ten clonotypes cover around 15% of the sample. The source material was blood. The origin of the receptors is a man younger than 45 in good health.

The chain couples TRBV6-1 to TRBJ2-1; D is unclear. Germline CDR1 MNHNS, CDR2 SASEGT. The CDR3 spans 14 residues. V shed 2 bases and J shed 5 bases, with 10 bases lying between them. CDR3 loop: CASSEPTPHNEQFF. The CDR3 DNA is TGTGCCAGCAGTGAACCCACACCACACAATGAGCAGTTCTTC.

This clonotype has just a few counts. This chain connects TRBV6-1 to TRBJ1-6; perhaps TRBD1 as D (5 bases). Between the trimmed V and J ends, which lost 3 bases and 3 bases, there was a span of 18 bases. Germline CDR1 is MNHNS and CDR2 is SASEGT. CDR3 size: 18 residues. CDR3: CASSDDLAGELYNSPLHF. Written as DNA, the CDR3 is TGTGCCAGCAGTGATGATCTAGCGGGGGAACTCTATAATTCACCCCTCCACTTT.

This chain uses TRBV2 with TRBJ1-4; D not certain. The CDR3 has 11 residues. V lost 4 bases, J lost 7 bases, and 4 bases lay in between. The germline CDR1 and CDR2 sequences are SNHLY and FYNNEI. This CDR3 is CASSGAEKLFF. CDR3 bases: TGTGCCAGCAGTGGCGCTGAAAAACTGTTTTTT.

This clonotype was seen more than once but under ten times. CDR3 bases: TGCAGCGTCTGGACAGGCCCCTACGAGCAGTACTTC. Its translation: CSVWTGPYEQYF. This sequence joins TRBV29-1 and TRBJ2-7; 7 bases fit TRBD1. This CDR3 spans 12 amino acids. Unmatched junction bases numbered 4, after V lost 6 bases and J lost 2 bases. Looked up from germline, CDR1 is SQVTM and CDR2 is ANQGSEA.

V is TRBV7-3 and J is TRBJ1-3, with 7 bases matching TRBD1. The CDR3 consists of 16 residues. Per germline, CDR1 SGHTA and CDR2 FQGTGA. V lost 4 bases, J lost 1 base, and 7 bases stayed unmatched. The CDR3 sequence is CASSSPGQDSGNTIYF. The CDR3 DNA follows: TGTGCCAGCAGCTCCCCCGGACAGGATTCTGGAAACACCATATATTTT.

This clonotype was seen a handful of times. This chain links TRBV3-1 with TRBJ2-4; no definite D call. Trimming pared 0 bases from V and 0 bases from J, leaving 15 bases between. The CDR3 consists of 18 residues. Germline loops: CDR1 LGHDT, CDR2 YNNKEL (reference sequence). This CDR3 reads CASSQEGAVPLAKNIQYF. CDR3 bases: TGTGCCAGCAGCCAAGAAGGCGCGGTCCCTCTAGCCAAAAACATTCAGTACTTC.

This sequence joins TRBV7-9 and TRBJ2-5, with 8 bases fitting TRBD2. There are 13 residues in the CDR3. V gave up 4 bases and J gave up 11 bases; unmatched junction bases: 9. Germline CDR1 reads SEHNR; CDR2 reads FQNEAQ (reference sequence). DNA for the CDR3: TGTGCCAGCAGCTCGGGGGGGGATTGGGAGCAGTACTTC. This codes for CASSSGGDWEQYF.

The chain links TRBV6-1 to TRBJ2-1; 8 bases agree with TRBD2. This CDR3 contains 13 residues. Germline assignment: CDR1 MNHNS and CDR2 SASEGT. J gave up 5 bases and V 7 bases, and 4 bases lay outside the gene matches. The CDR3 is CASILAENNEQFF. CDR3 DNA: TGTGCCAGCATACTAGCGGAGAACAATGAGCAGTTCTTC.